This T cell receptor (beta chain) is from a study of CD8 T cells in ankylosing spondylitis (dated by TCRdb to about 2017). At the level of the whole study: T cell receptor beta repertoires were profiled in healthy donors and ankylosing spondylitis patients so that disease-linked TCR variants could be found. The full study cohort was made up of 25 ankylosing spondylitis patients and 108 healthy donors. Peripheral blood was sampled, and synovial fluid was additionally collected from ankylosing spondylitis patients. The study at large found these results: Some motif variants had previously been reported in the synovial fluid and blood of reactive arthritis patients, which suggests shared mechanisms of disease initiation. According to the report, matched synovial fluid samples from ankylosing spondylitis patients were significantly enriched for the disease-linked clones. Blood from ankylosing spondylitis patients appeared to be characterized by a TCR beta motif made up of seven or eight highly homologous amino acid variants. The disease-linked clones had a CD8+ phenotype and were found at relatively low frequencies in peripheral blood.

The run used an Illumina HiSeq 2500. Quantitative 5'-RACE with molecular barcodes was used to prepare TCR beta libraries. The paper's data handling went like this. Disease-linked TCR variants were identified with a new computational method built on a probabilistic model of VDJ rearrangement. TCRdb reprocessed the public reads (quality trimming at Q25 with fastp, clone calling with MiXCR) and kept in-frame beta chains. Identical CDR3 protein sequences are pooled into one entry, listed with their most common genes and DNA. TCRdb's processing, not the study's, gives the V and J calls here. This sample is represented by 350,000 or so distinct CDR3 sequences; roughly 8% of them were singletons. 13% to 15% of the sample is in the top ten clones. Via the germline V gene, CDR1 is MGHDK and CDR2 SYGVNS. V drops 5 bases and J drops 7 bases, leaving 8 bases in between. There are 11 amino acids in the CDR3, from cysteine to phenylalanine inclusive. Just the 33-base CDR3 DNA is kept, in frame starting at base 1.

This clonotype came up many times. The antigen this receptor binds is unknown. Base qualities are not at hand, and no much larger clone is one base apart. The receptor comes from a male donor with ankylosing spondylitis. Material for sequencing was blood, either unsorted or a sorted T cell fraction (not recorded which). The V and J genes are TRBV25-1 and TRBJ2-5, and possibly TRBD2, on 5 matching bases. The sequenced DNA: TGTGCCAGCAGTCCCGAGGGGACCCAGTACTTC. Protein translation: CASSPEGTQYF.